One and the same sample provided the 29 T cell receptor beta chains below, sequenced in a study of blood T cell repertoires in COVID-19. Produced via immunoSEQ multiplex PCR; TCRdb's table is partial and in-frame only. The repertoire holds around 50,000 clones, with approximately 80% as singletons. Sequenced material: peripheral blood. The receptors were sampled from a human donor in a cohort sampled during active COVID-19.

The chain is built from TRBV6-2 or TRBV6-3 and TRBJ2-1; a weak D match, TRBD2 (6 bases). CDR3 length equals 15 residues. The V end was cut by 0 bases, the J end by 3 bases, with 9 bases between. CDR1 and CDR2 from the germline V gene are MNHEY and SVGEGT. The CDR3, as DNA: TGTGCCAGCAGTTACTCGGGCGGGGACTACAATGAGCAGTTCTTC. This codes for CASSYSGGDYNEQFF.

The CDR3 sequence: CASSPRDRTNYGYTF. CDR3 nucleotides: TGTGCCAGCTCACCACGGGACAGAACTAACTATGGCTACACCTTC. The V call is TRBV18, the J call TRBJ1-2; 7 bases align to TRBD1. V was pared by 1 base and J by 0 bases, with 2 bases of the junction left unmatched. Germline V gene data show CDR1 as KGHSH and CDR2 as LQKENI. This CDR3 has 15 residues.

J is TRBJ2-2 and V is TRBV3-1 (or the pseudogene TRBV3-2); a weak D match, TRBD2 (6 bases). Germline CDR1 is LGHDT and CDR2 is YNNKEL (reference sequence). V was shortened by 1 base and J by 4 bases, with 13 bases between the two germline ends. The CDR3 loop spans 16 amino acids. CDR3 protein: CASSQGSSASTGELFF. DNA of the CDR3: TGTGCCAGCAGCCAAGGATCTAGCGCATCCACCGGGGAGCTGTTTTTT.

This chain links TRBV10-3 with TRBJ1-2, with unresolved D. The CDR3 loop spans 14 amino acids. Germline CDR1 and CDR2: ENHRY and SYGVKD. Trimming took 2 bases from V and 4 from J, leaving 11 bases between them. Here the CDR3 reads CAISETTGSYGYTF. The DNA for the CDR3 is TGTGCCATCAGTGAGACGACGGGATCCTATGGCTACACCTTC.

The CDR3 DNA sequence: TGCGCCAGCAGTGAGTCGTTTAGTCAAGAGACCCAGTACTTC. It is translated as CASSESFSQETQYF. This rearrangement joins TRBV10-1 to TRBJ2-5; D gene ambiguous. Germline CDR1 reads WNHNN; CDR2 reads SYGVQD (reference sequence). Trimming pared 0 bases from V and 2 bases from J, leaving 7 bases between. CDR3 size: 14 residues.

The chain employs TRBV3-1 (or the pseudogene TRBV3-2) and TRBJ2-3; 8 bases fit TRBD1. V shed 4 bases and J 4 bases; nucleotides not matched to a gene: 1. The length of the CDR3 is 13 residues. Germline values: CDR1 LGHDT, CDR2 YNNKEL (reference sequence). CDR3 amino acids: CASSPRGPDTQYF. The CDR3 bases are TGTGCCAGCAGCCCCAGGGGGCCAGATACGCAGTATTTT.

This chain uses TRBV30 with TRBJ2-6; D possibly corresponds to TRBD2 (6 bases). The CDR3 is made up of 14 amino acids. Per the germline V gene, CDR1 is GTSNPN and CDR2 is SVGIG (reference sequence). V was trimmed by 0 bases and J by 13 bases, leaving 16 bases between them. The CDR3 DNA is TGTGCCTGGAGTGTGGGGGGTGGAGGGAATGTCCTGACTTTC. Translation gives CAWSVGGGGNVLTF. Looking up the rest from reference TRBV30 and TRBJ2-6 gives the full variable domain: SQTIHQWPATLVQPVGSPLSLECTVEGTSNPNLYWYRQAAGRGLQLLFYSVGIGQISSEVPQNLSASRPQDRQFILSSKKLLLSDSGFYLCAWSVGGGGNVLTFGAGSRLTVL.

The CDR3 protein is CASSVVAANYGYTF. In DNA form, the CDR3 reads TGTGCCAGCAGCGTAGTGGCCGCTAACTATGGCTACACCTTC. The chain recombines TRBV9 with TRBJ1-2, with unresolved D. CDR1 is SGDLS, CDR2 YYNGEE, per germline. The V gene lost 0 bases and the J gene lost 0 bases, with 6 bases spanning the gap. CDR3 length: 14 residues.

The chain joins TRBV21-1 to TRBJ2-5; TRBD2, as called in the table, went unchecked against the DNA. TRBV21-1 corresponds to a pseudogene. The CDR3 totals 21 residues. The CDR3 loop reads CASTNLSLAGQSGVVLETQYF. The CDR3 nucleotides read TGTGCCAGCACCAACCTTTCCCTAGCGGGTCAATCGGGAGTGGTACTGGAGACCCAGTACTTC.

As DNA, the CDR3 is TGTGCCTGGAGACCACTCTCTGGAAACACCATATATTTT. Protein sequence: CAWRPLSGNTIYF. The V call is TRBV30, the J call TRBJ1-3; D is ambiguous. The CDR3 runs 13 residues. CDR1 and CDR2 (germline): GTSNPN, SVGIG (reference sequence). Trimming removed 3 bases at V and 0 bases at J, with 6 bases between.

This chain links TRBV7-2 with TRBJ2-7; the D gene is possibly TRBD1 (6 bases). The V gene lost 2 bases and the J gene lost 3 bases, with 11 bases spanning the gap. This CDR3 contains 14 residues. Per the germline V gene, CDR1 is SGHTA and CDR2 is FQGNSA. CDR3 sequence reads: CASSLSGANYEQYF. CDR3 sequence (DNA): TGTGCCAGCAGCTTATCAGGGGCCAACTACGAGCAGTACTTC.

CDR3 in DNA: TGTGCCAGCAGCCTACAGGGGGAACGAAGTGAAAAACTGTTTTTT. It codes for CASSLQGERSEKLFF. This chain links TRBV7-2 with TRBJ1-4, with 8 bases that match TRBD1. The CDR3 has 15 residues. V shed 5 bases and J 7 bases; nucleotides not matched to a gene: 9. CDR1 is SGHTA and CDR2 is FQGNSA in the germline V gene.

J is TRBJ1-3 and V is TRBV9, with a possible D match to TRBD1 (6 bases). Germline V gene sequence: CDR1 SGDLS, CDR2 YYNGEE. V was pared by 4 bases and J by 0 bases, with 11 bases between. The CDR3 runs to 15 residues. The CDR3 nucleotides read TGTGCCAGCAGCTTCGGACAGTCCTCTGGAAACACCATATATTTT. Its translation: CASSFGQSSGNTIYF.

The chain links TRBV18 to TRBJ1-2; TRBD1 matches 8 bases. J lost 4 bases, V lost 2 bases, and 6 bases had no gene match. The germline CDR1 and CDR2 sequences are KGHSH and LQKENI. This CDR3 has 15 residues. The CDR3 region is CASSPATGEGYGYTF. CDR3 in DNA: TGTGCCAGCTCACCAGCGACAGGGGAGGGCTATGGCTACACCTTC.

Written as DNA, the CDR3 is TGTGCCAGCACCGCTTTAACAGGGCTTGCTGGCTACACCTTC. Translating gives CASTALTGLAGYTF. V usage is TRBV7-2 and J usage is TRBJ1-2; D possibly corresponds to TRBD1 (6 bases). CDR1 SGHTA and CDR2 FQGNSA come from the germline V gene. The CDR3 is 14 residues long. The ends were cut back, 7 bases at V and 7 bases at J, with 19 bases in the middle.

The V and J genes are TRBV5-4 and TRBJ1-2; D uncertain. This CDR3 has 13 amino acids. V was cut by 2 bases and J by 4 bases, with 9 bases left in between. CDR1 is SGHNT and CDR2 is YYREEE in the germline V gene (reference sequence). The CDR3 protein is CASSFSEGYGYTF. In DNA, the CDR3 is TGTGCCAGCAGCTTTAGTGAGGGCTATGGCTACACCTTC. The whole variable domain, remainder taken from reference TRBV5-4 and TRBJ1-2, is ETGVTQSPTHLIKTRGQQVTLRCSSQSGHNTVSWYQQALGQGPQFIFQYYREEENGRGNFPPRFSGLQFPNYSSELNVNALELDDSALYLCASSFSEGYGYTFGSGTRLTVV.

The chain combines TRBV19 with TRBJ1-5; weak D call: TRBD1 (5 bases). Germline CDR1 LNHDA, CDR2 SQIVND (reference sequence). This CDR3 has 16 amino acids. Trimming stripped 3 bases from V and 1 base from J, with 13 bases between. The CDR3, as DNA: TGTGCCAGTAGTATTATGTCAGGGTGGAGCAATCAGCCCCAGCATTTT. Translation: CASSIMSGWSNQPQHF.

The chain uses TRBV29-1 and TRBJ2-1; 11 bases align to TRBD2. Trimming removed 3 bases from V and 9 bases from J; junction bases left unmatched: 10. Germline CDR1 and CDR2: SQVTM and ANQGSEA. The CDR3 length is 15 residues. CDR3 in amino acids: CSVEPSSGRNGEQFF. CDR3 nucleotide sequence: TGCAGCGTTGAGCCTTCTAGCGGGAGGAATGGTGAGCAGTTCTTC.

The chain is built from TRBV3-1 (or the pseudogene TRBV3-2) and TRBJ2-1; D uncertain. The CDR3 extends over 17 amino acids. Deletions cut 0 bases from V and 4 bases from J, with 16 bases between. The V gene's germline CDR1 is LGHDT and CDR2 YNNKEL (reference sequence). This CDR3 is CASSQDLTAGGYNEQFF. Here the CDR3 DNA reads TGTGCCAGCAGCCAAGATCTGACGGCCGGCGGATACAATGAGCAGTTCTTC.

The V call is TRBV27, the J call TRBJ2-7, with TRBD2 matching 9 bases. V was pared by 6 bases and J by 6 bases, with 12 bases of the junction left unmatched. The germline V gene has CDR1 MNHEY and CDR2 SMNVEV (reference sequence). This CDR3 is 15 amino acids long. The CDR3 region has the DNA TGTGCCAGCAGCTCCTGGGGGGCGGGAGGGGGCGAGCAGTACTTC. This codes for CASSSWGAGGGEQYF.

This clone was observed a handful of times. The V call is TRBV7-9, the J call TRBJ1-3; D not resolved. Per the germline V gene, CDR1 is SEHNR and CDR2 is FQNEAQ (reference sequence). V lost 4 bases, J lost 2 bases, and 6 bases lay in between. This CDR3 is 13 amino acids long. CDR3 region: CASSSSPGNTIYF. CDR3 nucleotide sequence: TGTGCCAGCAGCTCCAGTCCTGGAAACACCATATATTTT.

The genes are TRBV6-1 and TRBJ1-3; unclear D gene. CDR3 size: 16 residues. Per germline, CDR1 MNHNS and CDR2 SASEGT. V shed 4 bases and J shed 4 bases, with 17 bases lying between them. This CDR3 is CASSGWVGPGGNTIYF. In nucleotides, the CDR3 is TGTGCCAGCAGTGGATGGGTGGGCCCGGGGGGAAACACCATATATTTT.

The chain couples TRBV4-1 to TRBJ1-5, with D tentatively TRBD1 (6 bases). From germline, CDR1 is MGHRA and CDR2 YSYEKL. Between the trimmed V and J ends, which lost 4 bases and 0 bases, there was a span of 13 bases. CDR3 size: 16 residues. CDR3 sequence (DNA): TGCGCCAGCAGCCCGGACAGTGATTTTAGCAATCAGCCCCAGCATTTT. This gives the protein CASSPDSDFSNQPQHF.

The gene calls are TRBV18 and TRBJ1-5; D not resolved. This CDR3 comprises 16 residues. The V and J ends lost 2 bases and 3 bases respectively, with 14 bases between them. Germline lookup yields CDR1 KGHSH and CDR2 LQKENI. The CDR3 region is CASSPMRVDTNQPQHF. CDR3 DNA: TGTGCCAGCTCACCAATGAGGGTTGACACCAATCAGCCCCAGCATTTT.

The chain carries TRBV4-2 and TRBJ1-2; no clear D. There are 12 residues in the CDR3. V was trimmed by 4 bases and J by 4 bases, leaving 7 bases between them. Germline V CDR1 and CDR2: LGHNA, YNFKEQ. The CDR3 sequence is CASSPGGYGYTF. CDR3 in DNA: TGTGCCAGCAGCCCAGGAGGCTATGGCTACACCTTC.

This chain links TRBV5-1 with TRBJ1-2; D is unclear. V lost 6 bases to trimming and J lost 7 bases, with 16 bases between them. The V gene's germline CDR1 is SGHRS and CDR2 YFSETQ. This CDR3 spans 13 amino acids. In DNA, the CDR3 is TGCGCCAGCACGGCAGGCGAGTTGGGTGGCTACACCTTC. Translation: CASTAGELGGYTF.

V usage is TRBV15 and J usage is TRBJ2-7, with 8 bases aligning to TRBD1. This CDR3 has 15 amino acids. V shed 1 base, J shed 12 bases, and the junction held 14 bases outside the gene matches. The germline V gene encodes CDR1 LNHNV and CDR2 YYDKDF (reference sequence). CDR3: CATSRGPGQAFDRYF. The CDR3 DNA reads as TGTGCCACCAGCAGAGGCCCGGGACAGGCATTCGATCGGTACTTC.

This sequence joins TRBV5-4 and TRBJ1-2, with TRBD1 identical over 9 bases. The CDR3 sequence is 15 residues long. V shed 0 bases, J shed 4 bases, and the junction held 4 bases outside the gene matches. CDR1 SGHNT and CDR2 YYREEE come from the germline V gene (reference sequence). The CDR3 DNA reads as TGTGCCAGCAGCTTGGAGACAGGGGGAAGCTATGGCTACACCTTC. Translating it yields CASSLETGGSYGYTF.

This clone is a singleton in its sample. The chain uses TRBV9 and TRBJ1-5; D unclear. The V and J ends lost 3 bases and 5 bases respectively, with 9 bases between them. The CDR3 sequence is 13 residues long. Germline V lookup: CDR1 SGDLS, CDR2 YYNGEE. CDR3 bases: TGTGCCAGCAGCGCTTCCCCCGATCAGCCCCAGCATTTT. This translates into CASSASPDQPQHF. Filled out from reference TRBV9 and TRBJ1-5, the complete variable domain reads DSGVTQTPKHLITATGQRVTLRCSPRSGDLSVYWYQQSLDQGLQFLIQYYNGEERAKGNILERFSAQQFPDLHSELNLSSLELGDSALYFCASSASPDQPQHFGDGTRLSIL.